A single T cell receptor (beta chain) is shown here with its context. Its antigen is currently not known. Qualities for individual bases were not recorded, and no much larger clone is one base off. RNA was extracted with the RNeasy kit and about 0.5 to 1 ug was reverse transcribed using random hexamers. TCR beta CDR3 regions were amplified with the immunoSEQ multiplex PCR assay covering 54 Vbeta and 13 Jbeta segments. PCR amplification bias was corrected using a synthetic template baseline for primer optimization and computational correction. Under the source paper's analysis protocol: Reads were assigned to V, D and J genes according to IMGT and analyzed in immunoSEQ Analyzer, with only productive sequences retained. Clonality was computed as one minus Shannon entropy normalized by log2 of the number of productive unique sequences. For each patient and control, public and private clones were evaluated within the 100 most prevalent clones. A clone was defined as Susac-specific if it was absent from the healthy and MS cohorts, from over a thousand published viral clones and from other ImmuneACCESS disease sequences. Using fastp at Q25 and MiXCR, TCRdb reprocessed the public reads and kept productive beta chains. Identical CDR3 protein sequences are pooled into one entry, listed with their most common genes and DNA. The V and J calls reflect TCRdb's pipeline rather than the authors' work. In all, the sample holds 200,000 or so distinct CDR3 sequences, and 90% to 97% of those were seen once. The top ten clonotypes cover 0.093% of the sample.

The sample belongs to a study of CD8 T cells in Susac syndrome (dated by TCRdb to the late 2010s). Turning to the overall study: The study used repertoire sequencing to test whether antigen drove CD8+ T cell activation and differentiation in Susac syndrome. Summary of the overall study and its limitations: The study acknowledged that relatively few individuals were included in the TCR sequencing and HLA analysis.

The germline V gene gives CDR1 as SQVTM and CDR2 as ANQGSEA. Taken from cysteine to phenylalanine, the CDR3 has 15 residues. The read is trimmed to its CDR3 DNA, 45 bases read in frame from base 1. Trimming at the junction amounts to 7 bases on V and 1 base on J, and the germline ends lie 19 bases apart. Peripheral blood CD8+ and CD4+ T cells from healthy donors, Susac syndrome patients and multiple sclerosis patients were profiled using high-throughput TCR beta sequencing. Treatment-naive patients with stable or active relapsing-remitting disease fulfilling revised McDonald criteria were used as multiple sclerosis controls. Bulk CD8+ and CD4+ T cells were purified by magnetic negative isolation, whereas CD8+ TEMRA cells were enriched by FACS. Blood was drawn into EDTA tubes, processed within 24 hours, and PBMCs were isolated by density gradient centrifugation. PBMCs destined for TCR sequencing were cryopreserved in liquid nitrogen and later thawed in a 37 °C water bath. The sorted or isolated CD4+, CD8+ and CD8+ TEMRA cells reached a purity of at least 90%.

The source of this sequence is a human donor with multiple sclerosis. The specimen was CD4+ T cells from PBMCs. The chain links TRBV29-1 with TRBJ2-5, with a tentative D gene TRBD1 over 6 matching bases. The DNA sequence reads TGCAGCGCCGCCCCCTTCAGGACAGCCCAAGAGACCCAGTACTTC. Its protein product is CSAAPFRTAQETQYF.